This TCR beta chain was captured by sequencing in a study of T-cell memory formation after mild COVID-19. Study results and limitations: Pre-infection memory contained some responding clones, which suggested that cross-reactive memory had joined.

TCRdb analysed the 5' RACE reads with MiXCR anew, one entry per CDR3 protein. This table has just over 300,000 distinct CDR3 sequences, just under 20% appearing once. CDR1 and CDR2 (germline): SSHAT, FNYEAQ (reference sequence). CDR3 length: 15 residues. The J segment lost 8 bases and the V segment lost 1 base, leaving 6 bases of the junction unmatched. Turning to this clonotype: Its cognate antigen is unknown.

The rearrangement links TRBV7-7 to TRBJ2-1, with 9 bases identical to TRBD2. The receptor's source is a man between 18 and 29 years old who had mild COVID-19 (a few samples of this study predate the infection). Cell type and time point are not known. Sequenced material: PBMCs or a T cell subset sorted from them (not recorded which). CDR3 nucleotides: TGTGCCAGCAGCTTAGGCGGGGGGGCCGGTGATGAGCAGTTCTTC. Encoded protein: CASSLGGGAGDEQFF.